Listed below are T cell receptor beta chains from one sample, sequenced in a study of T cell repertoires in ileal Crohn's disease. Data came from immunoSEQ multiplex PCR; TCRdb stores just in-frame clones and leaves some out. Of roughly 14,000 clones listed, 65% to 85% are singletons. Sequencing was performed on ileal tissue. The receptors originated from an adult with Crohn's disease. Each CDR3 is given with its conserved first and last residue. D genes are given only for firm matches. Not every row has a clone size; where given, it reads once, few, many or a size class.

j_call: TRBJ2-7; d_call: -; v_call: TRBV14; clone_size: -; cdr3_nt: TGTGCCAGCAGCCCTCTGTCAGGACTCTCCTACGAGCAGTACTTC; cdr3_aa: CASSPLSGLSYEQYF
j_call: TRBJ2-5; d_call: -; v_call: TRBV28; clone_size: once; cdr3_nt: TGTGCCAGCAGAGGGAGAAACGGACAAGAGACCCAGTACTTC; cdr3_aa: CASRGRNGQETQYF
j_call: TRBJ2-2; d_call: TRBD2; v_call: TRBV9; clone_size: -; cdr3_nt: TGTGCCAGCAGCGTCACTAGCGGGGGGGCCCCCGGGGAGCTGTTTTTT; cdr3_aa: CASSVTSGGAPGELFF
j_call: TRBJ1-2; d_call: -; v_call: TRBV30; clone_size: -; cdr3_nt: TGTGCCTGGAGTACTAGGGGGTACTATGGCTACACCTTC; cdr3_aa: CAWSTRGYYGYTF
j_call: TRBJ2-7; d_call: -; v_call: TRBV4-2; clone_size: -; cdr3_nt: TGTGCCAGCAGCGAAGGACTTCGCGGGAACGAGCAGTACTTC; cdr3_aa: CASSEGLRGNEQYF
j_call: TRBJ1-2; d_call: -; v_call: TRBV11-2; clone_size: -; cdr3_nt: TGTGCCAGCAGCTTCATAGCTAACTATGGCTACACCTTC; cdr3_aa: CASSFIANYGYTF
j_call: TRBJ1-4; d_call: TRBD1; v_call: TRBV5-1; clone_size: once; cdr3_nt: TGCGCCAGCAGCTTACCTCGTTGGACAGGGGAAAAACTGTTTTTT; cdr3_aa: CASSLPRWTGEKLFF
j_call: TRBJ2-3; d_call: TRBD2; v_call: TRBV27; clone_size: -; cdr3_nt: TGTGCCAGCAGTCCAAAGGGGACTAGCGGGGGGGCCCCCCTTTTT; cdr3_aa: CASSPKGTSGGAPLF
j_call: TRBJ1-5; d_call: -; v_call: TRBV5-6; clone_size: -; cdr3_nt: TGTGCCAGCAGCGTTGACAGTTCAAATCAGCCCCAGCATTTT; cdr3_aa: CASSVDSSNQPQHF
j_call: TRBJ2-2; d_call: -; v_call: TRBV5-1; clone_size: -; cdr3_nt: TGCGCCAGCAGCTCGACGGCGGCGGGCACCGGGGAGCTGTTTTTT; cdr3_aa: CASSSTAAGTGELFF
j_call: TRBJ1-1; d_call: TRBD1; v_call: TRBV7-9; clone_size: -; cdr3_nt: TGTGCCAGCAGCTCCGGACAGGGGGCGAGCACTGAAGCTTTCTTT; cdr3_aa: CASSSGQGASTEAFF
j_call: TRBJ2-5; d_call: -; v_call: TRBV7-6; clone_size: once; cdr3_nt: TGTGCCAGCAGCCCGTCGGAGGGGATAGAGACCCAGTACTTC; cdr3_aa: CASSPSEGIETQYF
j_call: TRBJ2-4; d_call: -; v_call: TRBV6-5; clone_size: once; cdr3_nt: TGTGCCAGCAGTTCCTCTTTACTAATGGGCAAAAACATTCAGTACTTC; cdr3_aa: CASSSSLLMGKNIQYF